This T cell receptor beta chain was observed in a study of T cell repertoires in ileal Crohn's disease. The wider study: Median disease duration was nearly eight years; about 37% smoked at surgery.

Trimming left V 4 bases short and J 3 bases short, with 20 bases between. The CDR3 consists of 16 residues. CDR1 SGHRS and CDR2 YFSETQ come from the germline V gene. Study findings and constraints: Endoscopic recurrence occurred in every patient whose clonality exceeded 26.8%.

Noted time point: inflamed ileum from the surgical specimen. Details on this clone: The antigen is unknown.

Profiling relied on immunoSEQ multiplex PCR, and the TCRdb table lists in-frame clones only, not all of them. This sample yields around 5,400 clones, of which over 80% are seen a single time; 20% to 25% belongs to the top ten. The material sequenced was ileal tissue. The chain uses TRBV5-1 and TRBJ2-7, with D possibly being TRBD1 (6 bases). This TCR was sampled from an adult with Crohn's disease. CDR3 amino acids: CASSLEALTGSYEQYF. The CDR3 DNA follows: TGCGCCAGCAGCCTGGAAGCCCTGACAGGCAGCTACGAGCAGTACTTC.